This record looks at one T cell receptor beta chain sequence and its context. This sample is drawn from a study of blood T cell repertoires in COVID-19. Turning to the study itself: Acute and convalescent COVID-19 samples came from the United States, Italy and Spain. Sources were T cells, B-cell-depleted T cells, or PBMCs; the material itself was cDNA or gDNA.

Under the authors' procedure: The assay estimated nucleated cells by amplifying reference gene primers. Measured with immunoSEQ multiplex PCR; TCRdb has only the in-frame clones, and not every one. V and J calls and clone size are copied from that table; D and trimming were computed from the DNA. The table lists about 170,000 clones, approximately 84% of them singletons. This CDR3 is 11 amino acids long. V shed 6 bases and J shed 4 bases, with 3 bases lying between them. This TCR was sampled from a woman over 75 with acute or convalescent COVID-19. The chain combines TRBV12-3 or TRBV12-4 with TRBJ1-4; D ambiguous. Material for sequencing was peripheral blood. For the CDR3, the DNA is TGTGCCAGCAGCATTAATGAAAAACTGTTTTTT. Its protein product is CASSINEKLFF.